This TCR beta chain was sequenced in a study of T-cell reconstitution after alpha-beta-depleted transplantation in children (dated by TCRdb to 2016 to 2017). Background on the whole study: T-cell immune reconstitution after TCRalphabeta/CD19-depleted allogeneic hematopoietic cell transplantation in children was quantitatively tracked in the study by means of TCR repertoire profiling.

The library was made by PCR. Sequenced on an Illumina HiSeq 2500. To normalize quantification of the TCRbeta repertoire, the TCR libraries were built with molecular barcoding that relied on unique molecular identifiers. In TCRdb, the public reads were trimmed at Q25 with fastp and aligned with MiXCR, with productive beta chains retained. CDR3 protein duplicates are merged, each entry listing the most common genes and DNA. The sample table lists roughly 670,000 distinct CDR3 sequences, 13% of them with a count of one. 0.79% of the sample is in the top ten clones. The treatment or condition label of this sample denotes: allogeneic hematopoietic cell transplantation with graft depleted of TCRalphabeta T cells and CD19 B cells. TCRalphabeta/CD19-depleted allogeneic hematopoietic cell grafts were given to the transplant recipients, all of whom were children. This clonotype was counted a few times. The antigen it binds to is not known. No much larger clonotype is one base removed from it; base qualities were not supplied.

The CDR3 has 14 amino acids, counting the end cysteine and phenylalanine. The retained sequence is limited to the CDR3, 42 bases, with the frame set at the first base. The germline V gene (reference sequence) sets CDR1 to LNHDA and CDR2 to SQIVND. Trimming removed 5 bases from V and 2 bases from J, leaving 10 bases between the germline ends. Beyond this particular receptor, the publication reports: The high TCRbeta diversity at day 60 in some patients was ascribed to recipient T cells and intrathymic progenitors that had survived conditioning. Apparently early alphabetaT-cell count recovery about two months after transplant reportedly relied on only several hundred rapidly expanded clones derived from non-depleted graft cells. The frequencies of hyperexpanded clones fell over the following months, and after one year, T-cell counts and TCRbeta diversity were mostly attributed to newly produced T cells.

The sequence is built from TRBV19 and TRBJ2-1; too little of a D gene remains to name it. The sample consisted of PBMCs, taken before TCRalphabeta/CD19-depleted stem cell transplant. The receptor's source is a girl between 2 and 10 years old with congenital amegakaryocytic thrombocytopenia, due to receive a stem cell transplant. The CDR3 has the sequence CASSDEATYNEQFF. In nucleotides, the sequence is TGTGCCAGTAGTGATGAGGCTACCTACAATGAGCAGTTCTTC. Full variable domain (CDR3 extended with the reference TRBV19 and TRBJ2-1 proteins): DGGITQSPKYLFRKEGQNVTLSCEQNLNHDAMYWYRQDPGQGLRLIYYSQIVNDFQKGDIAEGYSVSREKKESFPLTVTSAQKNPTAFYLCASSDEATYNEQFFGPGTRLTVL.